This T cell receptor (beta chain) was sequenced during a study of response to subunit inactivated influenza vaccine (dated by TCRdb to the late 2010s). As for the study more broadly: Deep quantitative T cell receptor repertoire profiling was used in the study to track responses to a trivalent subunit inactivated influenza vaccine.

The method was RT-PCR. The data were produced on an Illumina HiSeq 2500. TCRdb applied fastp at Q25 and MiXCR to the public reads, then kept only in-frame beta chains. Rows with one shared CDR3 protein collapse into an entry with the most common genes and DNA. This sample lists 750,000 to 850,000 distinct CDR3 sequences; less than 20% were detected once. The top ten clones comprise about a tenth of the sample. The sample holds a few counts of this clonotype. The target of this receptor is not known. Within one base of it there is no much larger clone, and no base qualities were kept. What the study reported, not specific to this receptor: According to the authors, only a limited number of new T cells may be recruited by each seasonal influenza vaccination.

The CDR3 has 12 amino acids, counting the end cysteine and phenylalanine. Left in the record is the CDR3 DNA by itself, 36 bases read in frame from the first base. Based on the germline V gene, the CDR1 and CDR2 sequences are ENHRY and SYGVKD. V is clipped by 7 bases and J by 5 bases, and the sequence between their germline boundaries is 11 bases long. Rearrangement joined TRBV10-3 to TRBJ1-1; the D gene remains uncertain. This material consisted of PBMCs from blood, taken approximately 5 days after vaccination. The sequence was obtained from a man in his fifties who received an inactivated influenza vaccine. Donor details come from another sample of the same person, matched by shared clones. This receptor has the CDR3 CAIMAPGTEAFF. The sequence in DNA is TGTGCCATCATGGCGCCGGGGACTGAAGCTTTCTTT.